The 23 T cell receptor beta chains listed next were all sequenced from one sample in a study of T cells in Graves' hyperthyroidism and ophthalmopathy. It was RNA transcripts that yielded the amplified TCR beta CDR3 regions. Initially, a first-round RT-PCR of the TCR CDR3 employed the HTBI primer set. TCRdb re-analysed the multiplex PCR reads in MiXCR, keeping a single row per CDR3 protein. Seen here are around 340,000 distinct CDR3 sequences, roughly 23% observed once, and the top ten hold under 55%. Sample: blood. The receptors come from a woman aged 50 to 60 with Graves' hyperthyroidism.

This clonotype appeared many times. This chain's CDR3 is CASSQGETPYEQYF. For the CDR3, the DNA is TGTGCCAGCAGCCAAGGTGAGACCCCCTACGAGCAGTACTTC. The rearrangement links TRBV3-1 to TRBJ2-7; no reliable D call. From germline, CDR1 is LGHDT and CDR2 YNNKEL (reference sequence). Trimming removed 1 base from V and 2 bases from J, with 9 bases in between. This CDR3 region has 14 residues.

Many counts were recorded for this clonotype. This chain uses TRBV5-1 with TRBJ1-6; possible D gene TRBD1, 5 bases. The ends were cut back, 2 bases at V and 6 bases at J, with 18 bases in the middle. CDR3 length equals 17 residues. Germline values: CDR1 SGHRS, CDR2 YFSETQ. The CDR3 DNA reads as TGCGCCAGCAGCTTTTACGGGACCCAGGGTACTAATTCACCCCTCCACTTT. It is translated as CASSFYGTQGTNSPLHF.

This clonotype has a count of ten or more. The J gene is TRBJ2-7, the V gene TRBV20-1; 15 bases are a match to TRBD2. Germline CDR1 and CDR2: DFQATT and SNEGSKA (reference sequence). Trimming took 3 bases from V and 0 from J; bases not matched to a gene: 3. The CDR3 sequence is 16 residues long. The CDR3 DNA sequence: TGCAGTGCTAGGGGACTAGCGGGGGGACTCTCCTACGAGCAGTACTTC. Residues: CSARGLAGGLSYEQYF.

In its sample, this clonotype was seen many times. CDR3 residues: CASREPGQGTYEQYF. CDR3 DNA sequence: TGTGCCAGCAGGGAACCGGGACAGGGGACCTACGAGCAGTACTTC. J is TRBJ2-7 and V is TRBV2; 10 bases align to TRBD1. This CDR3 contains 15 residues. V trimming: 6 bases; J trimming: 2 bases; junction bases outside the gene matches: 7. From germline, CDR1 is SNHLY and CDR2 FYNNEI.

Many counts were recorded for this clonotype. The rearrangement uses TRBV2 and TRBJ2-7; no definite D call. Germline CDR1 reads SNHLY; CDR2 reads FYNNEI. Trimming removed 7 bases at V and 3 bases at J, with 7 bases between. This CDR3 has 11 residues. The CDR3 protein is CASKTLYEQYF. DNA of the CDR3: TGTGCCAGCAAGACTCTCTACGAGCAGTACTTC. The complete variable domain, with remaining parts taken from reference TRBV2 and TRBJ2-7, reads EPEVTQTPSHQVTQMGQEVILRCVPISNHLYFYWYRQILGQKVEFLVSFYNNEISEKSEIFDDQFSVERPDGSNFTLKIRSTKLEDSAMYFCASKTLYEQYFGPGTRLTVT.

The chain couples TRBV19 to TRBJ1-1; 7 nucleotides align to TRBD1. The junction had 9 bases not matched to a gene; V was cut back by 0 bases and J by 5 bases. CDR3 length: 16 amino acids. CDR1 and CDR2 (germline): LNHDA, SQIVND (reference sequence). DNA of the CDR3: TGTGCCAGTAGTATAGATGGGAACAGGGGACTTACTGAAGCTTTCTTT. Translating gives CASSIDGNRGLTEAFF.

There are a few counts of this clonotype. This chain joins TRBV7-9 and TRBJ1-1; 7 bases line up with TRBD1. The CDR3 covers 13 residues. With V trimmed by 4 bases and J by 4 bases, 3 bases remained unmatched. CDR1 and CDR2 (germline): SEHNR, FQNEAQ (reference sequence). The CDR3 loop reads CASSSGGTTEAFF. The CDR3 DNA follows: TGTGCCAGCAGCTCAGGGGGGACCACTGAAGCTTTCTTT.

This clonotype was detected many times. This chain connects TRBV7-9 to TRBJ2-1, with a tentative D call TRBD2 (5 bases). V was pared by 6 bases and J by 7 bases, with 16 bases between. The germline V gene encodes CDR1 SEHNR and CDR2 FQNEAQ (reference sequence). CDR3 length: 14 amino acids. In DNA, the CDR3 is TGTGCCAGCAGGATAGGAGGCCGGGTGAATGAGCAGTTCTTC. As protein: CASRIGGRVNEQFF.

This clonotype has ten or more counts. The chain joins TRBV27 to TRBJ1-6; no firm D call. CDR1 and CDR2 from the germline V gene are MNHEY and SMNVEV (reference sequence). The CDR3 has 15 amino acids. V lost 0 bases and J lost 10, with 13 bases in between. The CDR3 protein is CASSLSTWGESPLHF. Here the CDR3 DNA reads TGTGCCAGCAGTTTATCGACATGGGGAGAGTCACCCCTCCACTTT.

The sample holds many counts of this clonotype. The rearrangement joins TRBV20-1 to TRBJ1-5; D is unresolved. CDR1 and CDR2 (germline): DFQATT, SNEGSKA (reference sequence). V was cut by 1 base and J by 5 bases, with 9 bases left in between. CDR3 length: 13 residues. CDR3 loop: CSARGEGDQPQHF. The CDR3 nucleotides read TGCAGTGCTAGAGGGGAGGGCGATCAGCCCCAGCATTTT.

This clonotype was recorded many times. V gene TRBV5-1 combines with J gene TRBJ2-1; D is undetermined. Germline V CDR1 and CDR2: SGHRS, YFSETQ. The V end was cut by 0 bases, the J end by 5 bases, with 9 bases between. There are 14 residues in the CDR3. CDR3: CASSLAGRHNEQFF. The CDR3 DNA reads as TGCGCCAGCAGCTTGGCCGGACGGCACAATGAGCAGTTCTTC. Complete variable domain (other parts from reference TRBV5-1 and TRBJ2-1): KAGVTQTPRYLIKTRGQQVTLSCSPISGHRSVSWYQQTPGQGLQFLFEYFSETQRNKGNFPGRFSGRQFSNSRSEMNVSTLELGDSALYLCASSLAGRHNEQFFGPGTRLTVL.

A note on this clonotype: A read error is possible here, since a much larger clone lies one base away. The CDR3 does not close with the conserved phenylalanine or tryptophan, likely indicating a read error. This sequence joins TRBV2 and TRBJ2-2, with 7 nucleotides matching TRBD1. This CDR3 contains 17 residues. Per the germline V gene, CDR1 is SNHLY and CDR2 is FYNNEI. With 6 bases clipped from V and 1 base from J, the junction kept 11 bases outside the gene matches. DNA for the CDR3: TGTGCCAGCAGCCCCCAAAGGGGGCGGATGAACACCGGGGAGCTGTTTCTT. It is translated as CASSPQRGRMNTGELFL.

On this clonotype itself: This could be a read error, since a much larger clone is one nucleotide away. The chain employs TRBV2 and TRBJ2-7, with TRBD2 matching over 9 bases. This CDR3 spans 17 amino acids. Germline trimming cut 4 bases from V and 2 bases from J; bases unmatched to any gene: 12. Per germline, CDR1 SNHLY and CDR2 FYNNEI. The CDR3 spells CASSGKLAGGSPYEQYF. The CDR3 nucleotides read TGTGCCAGCAGTGGGAAACTAGCGGGCGGATCTCCCTACGAGCAGTACTTC.

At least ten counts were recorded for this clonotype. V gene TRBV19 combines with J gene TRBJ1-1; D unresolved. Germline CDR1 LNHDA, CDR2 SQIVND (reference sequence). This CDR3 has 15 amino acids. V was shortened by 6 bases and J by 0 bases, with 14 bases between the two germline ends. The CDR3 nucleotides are TGTGCCAGTAGAACCCAACATACCCTGAACACTGAAGCTTTCTTT. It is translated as CASRTQHTLNTEAFF.

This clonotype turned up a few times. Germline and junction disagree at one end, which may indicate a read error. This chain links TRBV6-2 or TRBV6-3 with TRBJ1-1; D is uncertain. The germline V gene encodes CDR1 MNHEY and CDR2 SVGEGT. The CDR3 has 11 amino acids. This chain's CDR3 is CVIIGNTVAFF. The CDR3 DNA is TGTGTCATCATCGGGAACACTGTAGCTTTCTTT.

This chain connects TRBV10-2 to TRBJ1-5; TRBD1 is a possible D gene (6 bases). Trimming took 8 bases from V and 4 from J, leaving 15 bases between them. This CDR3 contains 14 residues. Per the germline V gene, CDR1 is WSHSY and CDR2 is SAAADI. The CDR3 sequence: CASSSGTPNQPQHF. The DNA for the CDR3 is TGCGCCAGCTCTTCCGGGACACCGAATCAGCCCCAGCATTTT.

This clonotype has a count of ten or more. CDR3: CASRRVGYTF. Written as DNA, the CDR3 is TGTGCCAGCAGGAGGGTTGGCTACACCTTC. The genes are TRBV6-1 and TRBJ1-2; D is unresolved. V gave up 6 bases and J gave up 7 bases, with 6 bases separating them. The CDR3 runs 10 residues. The germline V gene encodes CDR1 MNHNS and CDR2 SASEGT.

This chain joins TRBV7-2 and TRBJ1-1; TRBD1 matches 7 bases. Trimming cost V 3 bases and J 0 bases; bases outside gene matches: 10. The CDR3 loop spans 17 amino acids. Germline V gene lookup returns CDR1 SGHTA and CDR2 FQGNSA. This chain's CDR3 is CASSLVAGGGMNTEAFF. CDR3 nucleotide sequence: TGTGCCAGCAGCTTGGTAGCGGGAGGGGGCATGAACACTGAAGCTTTCTTT.

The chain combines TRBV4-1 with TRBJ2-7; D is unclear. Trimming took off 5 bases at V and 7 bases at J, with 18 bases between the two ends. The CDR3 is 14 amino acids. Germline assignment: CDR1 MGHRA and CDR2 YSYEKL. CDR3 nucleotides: TGCGCCAGCAGCGGCCAGGAGACGATCGGAGAGCAGTACTTC. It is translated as CASSGQETIGEQYF.

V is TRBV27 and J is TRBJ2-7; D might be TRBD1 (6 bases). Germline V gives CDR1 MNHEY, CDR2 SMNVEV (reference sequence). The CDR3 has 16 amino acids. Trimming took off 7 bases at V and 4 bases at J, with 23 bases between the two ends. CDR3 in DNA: TGTGCCAGCACCCAAACAGGGACCAAGTCTATATACGAGCAGTACTTC. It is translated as CASTQTGTKSIYEQYF.

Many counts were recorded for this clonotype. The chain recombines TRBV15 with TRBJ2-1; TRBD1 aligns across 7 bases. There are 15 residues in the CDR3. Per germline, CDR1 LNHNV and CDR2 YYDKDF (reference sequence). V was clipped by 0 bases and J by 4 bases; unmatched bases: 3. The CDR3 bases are TGTGCCACCAGCAGAGATTCGGGACAGTACAATGAGCAGTTCTTC. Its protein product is CATSRDSGQYNEQFF.

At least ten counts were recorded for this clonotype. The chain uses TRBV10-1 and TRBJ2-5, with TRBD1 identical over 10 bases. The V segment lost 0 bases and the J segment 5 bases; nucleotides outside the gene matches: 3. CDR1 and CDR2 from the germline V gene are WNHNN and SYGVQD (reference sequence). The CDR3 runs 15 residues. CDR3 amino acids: CASSESGQGLETQYF. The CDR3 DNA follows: TGCGCCAGCAGTGAGTCGGGACAGGGGTTGGAGACCCAGTACTTC.

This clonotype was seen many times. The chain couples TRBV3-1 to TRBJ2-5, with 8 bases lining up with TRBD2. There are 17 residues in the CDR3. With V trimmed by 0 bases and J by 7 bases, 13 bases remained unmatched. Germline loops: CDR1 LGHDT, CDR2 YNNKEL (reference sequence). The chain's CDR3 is CASSQEVPGLEPGTQYF. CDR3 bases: TGTGCCAGCAGCCAAGAAGTCCCGGGACTAGAGCCGGGGACCCAGTACTTC.